These 11 T cell receptor beta chains were all obtained from the same sample, sequenced in a study of graft-versus-host responses after intestinal transplantation. No antigen has been identified for these receptors. The table came from immunoSEQ multiplex PCR; TCRdb's copy has only in-frame clones and leaves some out. The sample includes some 100,000 clones, around nine tenths of them seen just once. Material: unstimulated CD8+ T cells sorted from spleen or lymph node cells, obtained before intestinal transplant. These receptors came from a human donor who received an intestinal transplant.

The chain recombines TRBV5-6 with TRBJ2-1; 9 bases are a match to TRBD2. Germline V gene data show CDR1 as SGHDT and CDR2 as YYEEEE. The junction had 3 bases not matched to a gene; V was cut back by 0 bases and J by 2 bases. The length of the CDR3 is 16 residues. CDR3 region: CASSLGERGAYNEQFF. The CDR3, as DNA: TGTGCCAGCAGCTTGGGAGAGCGGGGGGCCTACAATGAGCAGTTCTTC.

The chain joins TRBV4-2 to TRBJ1-5, with D possibly TRBD1 on 5 matching bases. The V gene lost 2 bases and the J gene lost 7 bases, with 21 bases spanning the gap. Per the germline V gene, CDR1 is LGHNA and CDR2 is YNFKEQ. The length of the CDR3 is 17 residues. The chain's CDR3 is CASSQKRWQGGGQPQHF. CDR3 bases: TGTGCCAGCAGCCAAAAGAGGTGGCAGGGAGGCGGCCAGCCCCAGCATTTT.

The CDR3 nucleotides are TGCGCCAGCAGGCAGGCAGCGGGAGGGCACGCAGATACGCAGTATTTT. Its translation: CASRQAAGGHADTQYF. The chain links TRBV5-1 to TRBJ2-3; 10 bases are shared with TRBD2. Looked up from germline, CDR1 is SGHRS and CDR2 is YFSETQ. This CDR3 is 16 amino acids long. J gave up 4 bases and V 5 bases, and 10 bases lay outside the gene matches.

J is TRBJ2-7 and V is TRBV6-5; tentatively, D is TRBD1 (5 bases). V lost 2 bases, J lost 0 bases, and 8 bases lay in between. The CDR3 length is 14 residues. Germline-derived CDR1 and CDR2 are MNHEY and SVGAGI. The CDR3 region is CASSYGADSYEQYF. CDR3 DNA: TGTGCCAGCAGTTACGGGGCAGACTCCTACGAGCAGTACTTC.

The chain couples TRBV11-2 to TRBJ2-1; 8 bases line up with TRBD1. Germline V gives CDR1 SGHAT, CDR2 FQNNGV. The V segment lost 8 bases and the J segment 4 bases; nucleotides outside the gene matches: 10. The CDR3 runs to 15 residues. CDR3 DNA sequence: TGTGCCAGCTTGTCCAGGGGGCTTTCATACAATGAGCAGTTCTTC. Protein sequence: CASLSRGLSYNEQFF.

The chain combines TRBV10-2 with TRBJ2-2; 7 bases align to TRBD1. Per germline, CDR1 WSHSY and CDR2 SAAADI. The CDR3 length is 13 residues. V was clipped by 8 bases and J by 5 bases; unmatched bases: 5. The CDR3 loop is CASEQGPTGELFF. The CDR3 DNA reads as TGCGCCAGCGAACAGGGGCCAACCGGGGAGCTGTTTTTT.

This chain uses TRBV6-5 with TRBJ2-1; 9 bases line up with TRBD2. After removal of 4 bases from V and 4 bases from J, the junction contained 5 bases not matched to a gene. The V gene's germline CDR1 is MNHEY and CDR2 SVGAGI. The CDR3 extends over 15 amino acids. Here the CDR3 reads CASSSSSGTYNEQFF. The CDR3 coding sequence is TGTGCCAGCAGTTCCTCTAGCGGGACATACAATGAGCAGTTCTTC.

The chain is built from TRBV6-1 and TRBJ1-4; D is possibly TRBD1 (6 bases). The germline V and J ends were trimmed by 9 bases and 4 bases, with 12 bases remaining between them. This CDR3 has 13 residues. Germline CDR1 MNHNS, CDR2 SASEGT. CDR3 nucleotides: TGTGCCAGTACGCCAGGGGATAATGAAAAACTGTTTTTT. Its protein product is CASTPGDNEKLFF.

This chain uses TRBV9 with TRBJ1-1; D gene unclear. Trimming took off 2 bases at V and 7 bases at J, with 12 bases between the two ends. The CDR3 has 13 residues. Germline CDR1 and CDR2: SGDLS and YYNGEE. Here the CDR3 DNA reads TGTGCCAGCAGCGTTTGGGCAGGAAGTGAAGCTTTCTTT. Protein: CASSVWAGSEAFF.

The chain uses TRBV5-1 and TRBJ2-1; D is perhaps TRBD1 or TRBD2 (5 bases each). Per the germline V gene, CDR1 is SGHRS and CDR2 is YFSETQ. The V and J ends lost 4 bases and 3 bases respectively, with 14 bases between them. CDR3 length: 15 amino acids. CDR3 DNA: TGCGCCAGCAGCCAGAGAGGGGCGAACTACAATGAGCAGTTCTTC. It yields the protein CASSQRGANYNEQFF.

J is TRBJ1-2 and V is TRBV2; a possible D gene is TRBD1 (6 bases). Germline V lookup: CDR1 SNHLY, CDR2 FYNNEI. V lost 7 bases to trimming and J lost 3 bases, with 24 bases between them. The CDR3 length is 17 residues. CDR3 region: CASKLDSNLRGDYGYTF. DNA for the CDR3: TGTGCCAGCAAGTTGGACAGCAATCTCCGGGGCGACTATGGCTACACCTTC.